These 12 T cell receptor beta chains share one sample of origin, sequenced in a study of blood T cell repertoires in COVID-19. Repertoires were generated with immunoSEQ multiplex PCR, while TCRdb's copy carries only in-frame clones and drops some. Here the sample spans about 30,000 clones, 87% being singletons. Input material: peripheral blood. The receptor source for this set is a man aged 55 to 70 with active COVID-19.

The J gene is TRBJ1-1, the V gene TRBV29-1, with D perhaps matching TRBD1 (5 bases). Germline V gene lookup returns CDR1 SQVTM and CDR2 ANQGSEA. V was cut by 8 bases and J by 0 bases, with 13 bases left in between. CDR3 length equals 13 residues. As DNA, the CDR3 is TGCAGCTCCCGGTCCAGGGTGAACACTGAAGCTTTCTTT. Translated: CSSRSRVNTEAFF.

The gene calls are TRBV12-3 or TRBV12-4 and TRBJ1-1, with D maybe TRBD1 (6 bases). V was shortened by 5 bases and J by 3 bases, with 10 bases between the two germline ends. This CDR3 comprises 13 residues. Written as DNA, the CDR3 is TGTGCCAGCAGTAAACAGGGATACACTGAAGCTTTCTTT. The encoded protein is CASSKQGYTEAFF.

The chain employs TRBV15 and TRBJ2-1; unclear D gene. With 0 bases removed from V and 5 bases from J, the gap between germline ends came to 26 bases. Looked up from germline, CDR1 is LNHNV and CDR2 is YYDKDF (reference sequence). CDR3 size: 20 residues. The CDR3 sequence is CATSRDFTPLVPSLDNEQFF. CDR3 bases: TGTGCCACCAGCAGAGATTTCACACCTTTGGTACCGTCCTTGGACAATGAGCAGTTCTTC.

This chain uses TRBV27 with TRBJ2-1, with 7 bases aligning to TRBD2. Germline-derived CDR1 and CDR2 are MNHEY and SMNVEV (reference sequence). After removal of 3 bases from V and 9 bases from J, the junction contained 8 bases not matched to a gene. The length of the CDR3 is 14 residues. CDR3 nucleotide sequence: TGTGCCAGCAGTTTGGGGCGGGGGATTAGTGAGCAGTTCTTC. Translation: CASSLGRGISEQFF.

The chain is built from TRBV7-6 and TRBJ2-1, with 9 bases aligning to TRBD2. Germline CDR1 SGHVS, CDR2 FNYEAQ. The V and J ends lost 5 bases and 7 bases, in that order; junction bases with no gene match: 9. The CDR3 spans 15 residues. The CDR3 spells CASSKTGLATNEQFF. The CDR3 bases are TGTGCCAGCAGCAAAACGGGACTAGCAACGAATGAGCAGTTCTTC.

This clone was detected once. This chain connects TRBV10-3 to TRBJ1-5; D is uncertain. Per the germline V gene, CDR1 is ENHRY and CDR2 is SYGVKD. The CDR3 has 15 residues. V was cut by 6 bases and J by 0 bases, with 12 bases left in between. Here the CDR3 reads CAISQDKYSNQPQHF. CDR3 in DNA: TGTGCCATCAGCCAAGACAAGTATAGCAATCAGCCCCAGCATTTT.

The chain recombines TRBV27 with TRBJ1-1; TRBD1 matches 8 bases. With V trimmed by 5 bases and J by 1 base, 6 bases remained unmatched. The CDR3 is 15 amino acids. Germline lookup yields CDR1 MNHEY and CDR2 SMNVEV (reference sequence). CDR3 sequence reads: CASSNPGQGNTEAFF. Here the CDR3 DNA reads TGTGCCAGCAGTAACCCAGGACAGGGGAACACTGAAGCTTTCTTT.

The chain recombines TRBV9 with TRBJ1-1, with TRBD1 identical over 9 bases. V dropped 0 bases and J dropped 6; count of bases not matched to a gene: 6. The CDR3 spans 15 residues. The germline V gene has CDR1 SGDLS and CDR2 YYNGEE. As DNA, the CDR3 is TGTGCCAGCAGCGTAGACGGGACAGGGTTTGCTGAAGCTTTCTTT. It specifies CASSVDGTGFAEAFF.

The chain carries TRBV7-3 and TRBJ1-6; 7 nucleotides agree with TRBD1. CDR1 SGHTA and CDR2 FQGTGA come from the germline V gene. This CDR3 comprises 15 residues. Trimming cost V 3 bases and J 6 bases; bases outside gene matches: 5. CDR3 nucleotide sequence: TGTGCCAGCAGCTTGGAGGGACAGCTTAATTCACCCCTCCACTTT. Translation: CASSLEGQLNSPLHF.

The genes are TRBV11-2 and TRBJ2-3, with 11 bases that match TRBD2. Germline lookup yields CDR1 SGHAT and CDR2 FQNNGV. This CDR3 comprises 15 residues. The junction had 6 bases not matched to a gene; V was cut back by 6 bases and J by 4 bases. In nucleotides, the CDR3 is TGTGCCAGCAGTGCTAGCGGGGGGCGGGCAGATACGCAGTATTTT. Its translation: CASSASGGRADTQYF.

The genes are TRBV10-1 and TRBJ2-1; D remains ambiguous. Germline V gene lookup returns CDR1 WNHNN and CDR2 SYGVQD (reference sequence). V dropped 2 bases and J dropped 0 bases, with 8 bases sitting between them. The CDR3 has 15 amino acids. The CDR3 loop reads CASSEGQSSYNEQFF. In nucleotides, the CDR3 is TGCGCCAGCAGTGAGGGGCAGAGCTCCTACAATGAGCAGTTCTTC.

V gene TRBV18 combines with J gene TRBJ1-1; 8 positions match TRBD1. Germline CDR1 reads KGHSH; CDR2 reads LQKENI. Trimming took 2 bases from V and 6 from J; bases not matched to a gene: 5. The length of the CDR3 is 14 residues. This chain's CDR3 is CASSPGQGPAEAFF. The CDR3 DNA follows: TGTGCCAGCTCACCAGGACAGGGACCGGCTGAAGCTTTCTTT.